This is a list of T cell receptor beta chains from one sample in a study of T cells in localized non-small cell lung cancer. Libraries were prepared by immunoSEQ multiplex PCR; TCRdb keeps only in-frame clonotypes and omits some of them. The table includes 20,000 to 30,000 clones, less than 90% detected once. The specimen comprised peripheral blood, sampled before any cancer treatment. The receptors originated from a female donor older than 55 with stage I lung adenocarcinoma. The CDR3 runs from the conserved cysteine through the conserved F or W. The D gene is left open where the match is weak. Expanded clones get a size class; other rows say once, few or many, or leave the size out.

abundance	v_gene	d_gene	j_gene	CDR3nt	CDR3aa
.	TRBV10-3	.	TRBJ1-4	TGTGCCATCAGGAGGGATGCAACTAATGAAAAACTGTTTTTT	CAIRRDATNEKLFF
.	TRBV19	.	TRBJ1-3	TGTGCCAGTAGTATATTTGGCTCTGGAAACACCATATATTTT	CASSIFGSGNTIYF
.	TRBV5-1	.	TRBJ2-5	TGCGCCAGCAGCTTGGCTCCCAGATTGTGGGAGACCCAGTACTTC	CASSLAPRLWETQYF
.	TRBV2	TRBD2	TRBJ2-3	TGTGCCAGCAGTGAAGGTAGCGGGGGGGGCACAGATACGCAGTATTTT	CASSEGSGGGTDTQYF
.	TRBV5-1	.	TRBJ2-2	TGCGCCAGCAGCTTGGATAACACCGGGGAGCTGTTTTTT	CASSLDNTGELFF
.	TRBV2	.	TRBJ1-1	TGTGCCAGCAGTGAAGTCCTCGAGACTGAAGCTTTCTTT	CASSEVLETEAFF
once	TRBV7-9	.	TRBJ1-2	TGTGCCAGCAGCTTTAGTCTGGCAGACTATGGCTACACCTTC	CASSFSLADYGYTF
.	TRBV18	.	TRBJ2-1	TGTGCCAGCTCACCACTTGGTGGCTACAATGAGCAGTTCTTC	CASSPLGGYNEQFF
.	TRBV5-8	.	TRBJ1-1	TGTGCCGCGAGGGGCTTGGACACTGAAGCTTTCTTT	CAARGLDTEAFF
.	TRBV7-5	.	TRBJ1-2	TGTGCCAGCAGCTTTTCTGGGGGCGATGGCTACACCTTC	CASSFSGGDGYTF
.	TRBV14	.	TRBJ2-7	TGTGCCAGCAGCCATACTCCCTCGGGGTATCGGTACGAGCAGTACTTC	CASSHTPSGYRYEQYF
.	TRBV28	.	TRBJ2-7	TGTGCCAGCAGTTTAGCAGGGGTCGAGCAGTACTTC	CASSLAGVEQYF
.	TRBV21-1	.	TRBJ1-5	TGTGCCAGCAGCAAAGACAGCCGCAATCAGCCCCAGCATTTT	CASSKDSRNQPQHF
.	TRBV29-1	TRBD1	TRBJ1-2	TGCAGCGTCTCCAAACAGGGGACTAACTATGGCTACACCTTC	CSVSKQGTNYGYTF
.	TRBV12-5	TRBD1	TRBJ2-1	TGTGCTAGTGGTTTCCCCCAGGGGGACCGGGAGCAGTTCTTC	CASGFPQGDREQFF
.	TRBV9	.	TRBJ1-5	TGTGCCAGCAGCCGAGAGTTTAATCAGCCCCAGCATTTT	CASSREFNQPQHF
.	TRBV2	TRBD1	TRBJ2-6	TGTGCCAGCAGGGCGGACAGGGGAGGTGGGGCCAACGTCCTGACTTTC	CASRADRGGGANVLTF